This T cell receptor beta chain was retrieved from a study of vaccination effects on CD4 cells after COVID-19. Study background: Participants got two doses of BNT162b2 or mRNA-1273 vaccine.

Concerning this clone: The antigen remains undetermined.

Sequencing used immunoSEQ multiplex PCR; TCRdb keeps in-frame clones, though not all of them. The sample consists of some 77,000 clones, roughly three quarters of them appearing once. Antigen-specific CD4+ T cells were expanded with viral peptide pools in the ViraFEST assay before sequencing. Cells that had been cultured for 10 days were the source of isolated CD4+ T cells. Having tested negative for nucleocapsid antibodies, the vaccine recipients showed no prior SARS-CoV-2 infection. Cultures had half their medium replaced with IL-2 medium on days 3 and 7. General study points: Healthy vaccinees' vaccine-induced clones included only 1 of 255 cross-reacting with common cold coronaviruses. Clones that were induced by infection or by vaccine showed marked contraction late after vaccination.

This CDR3 has 15 amino acids. Trimming pared 3 bases from V and 5 bases from J, leaving 16 bases between. Germline V gives CDR1 KGHSH, CDR2 LQKENI. This material consisted of CD4+ T cells from PBMCs cultured with HCoV-OC43 spike peptides, taken before COVID-19 vaccination. Subset in this sample: HCoV-OC43 spike overlapping peptide pool stimulation. The J gene is TRBJ2-5, the V gene TRBV18; weak D call: TRBD1 (5 bases). The receptor was isolated from a human donor who received a COVID-19 vaccine. The CDR3 loop reads CASSPPSRAGETQYF. The CDR3 region has the DNA TGTGCCAGCTCACCTCCTTCCCGAGCAGGGGAGACCCAGTACTTC.